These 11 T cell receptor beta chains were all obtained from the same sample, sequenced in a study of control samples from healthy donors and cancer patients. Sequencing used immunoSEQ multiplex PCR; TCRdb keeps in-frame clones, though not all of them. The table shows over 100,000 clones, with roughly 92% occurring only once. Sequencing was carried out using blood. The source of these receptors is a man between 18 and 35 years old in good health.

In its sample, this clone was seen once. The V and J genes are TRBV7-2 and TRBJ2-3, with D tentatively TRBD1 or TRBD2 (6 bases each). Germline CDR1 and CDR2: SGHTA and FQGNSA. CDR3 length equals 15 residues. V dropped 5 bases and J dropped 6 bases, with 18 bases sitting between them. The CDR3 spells CASSPWGARPDTQYF. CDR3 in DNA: TGTGCCAGCAGCCCATGGGGGGCGCGGCCTGATACGCAGTATTTT.

The CDR3 nucleotides read TGTGCCACCAGCAGAGATCCGGGTACCTATGGCTACACCTTC. Translation gives CATSRDPGTYGYTF. V usage is TRBV15 and J usage is TRBJ1-2, with no clear D. Deletions cut 0 bases from V and 4 bases from J, with 9 bases between. Germline V gives CDR1 LNHNV, CDR2 YYDKDF (reference sequence). This CDR3 has 14 amino acids.

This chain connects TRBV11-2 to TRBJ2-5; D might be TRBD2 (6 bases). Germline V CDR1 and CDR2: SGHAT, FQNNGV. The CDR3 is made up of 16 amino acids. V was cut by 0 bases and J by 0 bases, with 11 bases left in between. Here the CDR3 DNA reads TGTGCCAGCAGCTTAGACCCAGGGACTTACCAAGAGACCCAGTACTTC. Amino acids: CASSLDPGTYQETQYF.

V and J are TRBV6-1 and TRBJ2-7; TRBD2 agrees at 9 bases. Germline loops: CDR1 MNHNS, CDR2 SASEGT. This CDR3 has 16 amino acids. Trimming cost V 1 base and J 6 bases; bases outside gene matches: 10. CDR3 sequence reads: CASSEVPRLAGPEQYF. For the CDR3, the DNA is TGTGCCAGCAGTGAAGTGCCGCGGCTAGCGGGGCCCGAGCAGTACTTC.

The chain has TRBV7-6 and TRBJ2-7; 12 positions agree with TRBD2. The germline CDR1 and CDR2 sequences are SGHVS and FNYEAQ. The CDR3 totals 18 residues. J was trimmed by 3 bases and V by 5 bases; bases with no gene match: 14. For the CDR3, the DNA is TGTGCCAGCAGCCCCGTGGCTAGCGGGGGGGTAAAGGTCTACGAGCAGTACTTC. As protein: CASSPVASGGVKVYEQYF.

The CDR3 spells CASSSSPRTNEKLFF. The CDR3 DNA is TGTGCCAGCAGCTCGAGCCCACGGACTAATGAAAAACTGTTTTTT. J is TRBJ1-4 and V is TRBV9; D is uncertain. Trimming took 4 bases from V and 2 from J, leaving 12 bases between them. The CDR3 covers 15 residues. CDR1 and CDR2 (germline): SGDLS, YYNGEE.

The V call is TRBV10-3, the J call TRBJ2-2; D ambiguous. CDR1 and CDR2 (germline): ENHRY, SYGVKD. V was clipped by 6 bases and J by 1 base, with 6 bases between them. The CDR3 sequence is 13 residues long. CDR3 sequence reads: CAIRAENTGELFF. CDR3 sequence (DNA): TGTGCCATCAGGGCGGAGAACACCGGGGAGCTGTTTTTT.

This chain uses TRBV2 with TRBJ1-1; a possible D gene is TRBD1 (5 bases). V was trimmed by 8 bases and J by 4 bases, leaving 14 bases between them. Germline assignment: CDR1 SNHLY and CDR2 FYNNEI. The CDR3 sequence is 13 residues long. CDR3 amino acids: CASFMGLITEAFF. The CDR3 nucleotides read TGTGCCAGCTTCATGGGGCTTATCACTGAAGCTTTCTTT. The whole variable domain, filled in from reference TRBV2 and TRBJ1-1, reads EPEVTQTPSHQVTQMGQEVILRCVPISNHLYFYWYRQILGQKVEFLVSFYNNEISEKSEIFDDQFSVERPDGSNFTLKIRSTKLEDSAMYFCASFMGLITEAFFGQGTRLTVV.

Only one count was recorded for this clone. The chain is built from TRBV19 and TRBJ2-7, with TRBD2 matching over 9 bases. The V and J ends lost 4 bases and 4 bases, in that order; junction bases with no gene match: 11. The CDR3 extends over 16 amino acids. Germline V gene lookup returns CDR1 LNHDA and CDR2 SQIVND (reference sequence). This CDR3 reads CASSTRGSGGQYEQYF. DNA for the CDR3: TGTGCCAGTAGTACCCGGGGTAGCGGGGGCCAATACGAGCAGTACTTC.

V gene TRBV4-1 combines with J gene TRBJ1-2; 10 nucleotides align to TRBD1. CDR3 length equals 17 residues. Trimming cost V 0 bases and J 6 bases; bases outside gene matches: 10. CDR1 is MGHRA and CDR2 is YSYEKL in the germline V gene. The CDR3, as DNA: TGCGCCAGCAGCCAAGACCCGGGACAGGGGTTCGTAGATGGCTACACCTTC. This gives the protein CASSQDPGQGFVDGYTF.

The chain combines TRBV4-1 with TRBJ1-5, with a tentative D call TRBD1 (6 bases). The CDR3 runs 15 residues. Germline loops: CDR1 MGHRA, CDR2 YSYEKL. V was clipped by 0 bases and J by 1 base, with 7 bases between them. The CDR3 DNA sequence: TGCGCCAGCAGCCAAGAAGGGGGGAGCAATCAGCCCCAGCATTTT. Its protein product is CASSQEGGSNQPQHF.